This passage covers 18 T cell receptor beta chains from one sample sequenced in a study of CD8 T cells in ankylosing spondylitis. Their specific antigens are unknown. Broader study findings: Typical of ankylosing spondylitis blood, it appeared, was a TCR beta motif of fewer than 10 highly homologous variants.

TCRdb called the 5' RACE reads again in MiXCR, with one record for every CDR3 protein. This sample has almost 400,000 distinct CDR3 sequences; approximately 20% occur once, and the top ten carry about a sixth. Sequenced: blood, either unsorted or a sorted T cell fraction (not recorded which). The receptors stem from a male donor with ankylosing spondylitis.

The chain links TRBV25-1 to TRBJ2-1; D perhaps matches TRBD1 (5 bases). There are 13 residues in the CDR3. Trimming removed 7 bases from V and 11 bases from J, with 18 bases in between. Germline CDR1 and CDR2: MGHDK and SYGVNS. The CDR3 spells CASTLREGAKQFF. The CDR3 nucleotides are TGTGCCAGCACTTTGAGAGAAGGGGCAAAGCAGTTCTTC.

The V and J genes are TRBV28 and TRBJ1-4; D is possibly TRBD1 (6 bases). With 4 bases removed from V and 5 bases from J, the gap between germline ends came to 17 bases. There are 16 residues in the CDR3. CDR1 and CDR2 (germline): MDHEN, SYDVKM. The DNA of the CDR3 is TGTGCCAGCAGTTCGAGGATGGGGGCGGTGAATGAAAAACTGTTTTTT. Translation: CASSSRMGAVNEKLFF.

The CDR3 nucleotides read TGCGCCAGCAGCCAAGCTAGCGGGCGCAATGAGCAGTTCTTC. Protein product: CASSQASGRNEQFF. The gene calls are TRBV4-3 and TRBJ2-1; 8 bases match TRBD2. This CDR3 contains 14 residues. V was pared by 1 base and J by 6 bases, with 2 bases of the junction left unmatched. The germline V gene has CDR1 LGHNA and CDR2 YSLEER.

This clonotype was picked up a small number of times. The V call is TRBV19, the J call TRBJ2-5, with D perhaps assigned TRBD1 or TRBD2 (6 bases each). This CDR3 spans 13 amino acids. V lost 8 bases and J lost 2, with 12 bases in between. In germline, CDR1 is LNHDA, CDR2 SQIVND (reference sequence). The CDR3, as DNA: TGTGCCAGTGGTCAGGGGAGGCAAGAGACCCAGTACTTC. It is translated as CASGQGRQETQYF. Drawing the rest from reference TRBV19 and TRBJ2-5, the complete variable domain is DGGITQSPKYLFRKEGQNVTLSCEQNLNHDAMYWYRQDPGQGLRLIYYSQIVNDFQKGDIAEGYSVSREKKESFPLTVTSAQKNPTAFYLCASGQGRQETQYFGPGTRLLVL.

The chain couples TRBV12-3 or TRBV12-4 to TRBJ1-1; 7 bases fit TRBD1. Trimming took 3 bases from V and 5 from J; bases not matched to a gene: 6. The CDR3 loop spans 14 amino acids. Written as DNA, the CDR3 is TGTGCCAGCAGTTTTCAGGGGGGGGGTACTGAAGCTTTCTTT. Translation: CASSFQGGGTEAFF.

This clonotype was seen a few times. The genes are TRBV10-3 and TRBJ1-5, with a possible D match to TRBD1 (6 bases). CDR1 is ENHRY, CDR2 SYGVKD, per germline. The CDR3 runs 14 residues. Trimming removed 10 bases at V and 0 bases at J, with 13 bases between. CDR3: CATFDRNSNQPQHF. As DNA, the CDR3 is TGTGCCACCTTCGACAGGAATAGCAATCAGCCCCAGCATTTT.

The chain combines TRBV30 with TRBJ2-7; a weak D match, TRBD2 (5 bases). The CDR3 consists of 12 residues. The germline V gene encodes CDR1 GTSNPN and CDR2 SVGIG (reference sequence). V was cut by 5 bases and J by 3 bases, with 11 bases left in between. As DNA, the CDR3 is TGTGCCTGGTCCCTAGGAGGCTACGAGCAGTACTTC. This translates into CAWSLGGYEQYF.

This chain uses TRBV19 with TRBJ2-3; 12 nucleotides agree with TRBD2. V lost 5 bases, J lost 3 bases, and 9 bases stayed unmatched. The CDR3 sequence is 17 residues long. The germline gives CDR1 LNHDA, CDR2 SQIVND (reference sequence). The CDR3 sequence: CASSAGLAGTFTDTQYF. The CDR3 nucleotides read TGTGCCAGTAGTGCCGGACTAGCGGGAACCTTTACAGATACGCAGTATTTT.

The chain recombines TRBV29-1 with TRBJ2-5; no firm D call. Germline V gene sequence: CDR1 SQVTM, CDR2 ANQGSEA. The V gene lost 8 bases and the J gene lost 5 bases, with 12 bases spanning the gap. This CDR3 spans 11 amino acids. CDR3 nucleotide sequence: TGCAGCTCCATGGTTTACGAGACCCAGTACTTC. Amino acids: CSSMVYETQYF.

The table lists this clonotype with a few counts. The gene calls are TRBV2 and TRBJ1-6; maybe TRBD1 (5 bases). The CDR3 is 14 residues long. CDR1 is SNHLY and CDR2 is FYNNEI in the germline V gene. V was shortened by 6 bases and J by 12 bases, with 18 bases between the two germline ends. In nucleotides, the CDR3 is TGTGCCAGCAGCCCCACGCTCGGGGGAGAACCCCTCCACTTT. Amino acid sequence: CASSPTLGGEPLHF.

This clonotype was seen a handful of times. The chain uses TRBV13 and TRBJ1-1; D call uncertain. Germline V gives CDR1 PRHDT, CDR2 FYEKMQ (reference sequence). With 4 bases removed from V and 0 bases from J, the gap between germline ends came to 12 bases. CDR3 length: 15 amino acids. The chain's CDR3 is CASSSLSTLNTEAFF. The CDR3 DNA is TGTGCCAGCAGCTCCCTTTCGACATTGAACACTGAAGCTTTCTTT.

The chain employs TRBV4-1 and TRBJ2-1; 7 nucleotides agree with TRBD2. The CDR3 sequence is 16 residues long. The V segment lost 3 bases and the J segment 5 bases; nucleotides outside the gene matches: 10. Germline CDR1 and CDR2: MGHRA and YSYEKL. The CDR3 reads CASSQYGGRAHNEQFF. DNA of the CDR3: TGCGCCAGCAGCCAGTATGGGGGGAGGGCCCACAATGAGCAGTTCTTC.

This clonotype was detected ten times or more. The chain recombines TRBV20-1 with TRBJ2-5; D is perhaps TRBD1 (6 bases). This CDR3 comprises 16 residues. The germline V gene encodes CDR1 DFQATT and CDR2 SNEGSKA (reference sequence). V dropped 5 bases and J dropped 5 bases, with 24 bases sitting between them. Here the CDR3 DNA reads TGCAGTGCTCCCCCCGTTGGACCCAGGGGTCGTGAGACCCAGTACTTC. This codes for CSAPPVGPRGRETQYF.

The chain has TRBV27 and TRBJ2-5; the D gene is possibly TRBD1 (5 bases). This CDR3 spans 13 amino acids. Germline V gene lookup returns CDR1 MNHEY and CDR2 SMNVEV (reference sequence). Trimming removed 6 bases from V and 5 bases from J, with 13 bases in between. CDR3 protein: CASRPRVWETQYF. CDR3 coding DNA: TGTGCCAGCAGACCCAGGGTATGGGAGACCCAGTACTTC.

The V gene is TRBV12-3 or TRBV12-4, the J gene TRBJ2-7; 11 bases agree with TRBD2. The CDR3 covers 16 residues. V was pared by 4 bases and J by 1 base, with 6 bases of the junction left unmatched. The CDR3 loop reads CASSSGLAVSSYEQYF. The CDR3 DNA reads as TGTGCCAGCAGTTCGGGACTAGCGGTTTCGTCCTACGAGCAGTACTTC.

This clonotype was recorded a few times. The chain recombines TRBV20-1 with TRBJ1-1; no firm D call. The V gene lost 3 bases and the J gene lost 3 bases, with 23 bases spanning the gap. There are 17 residues in the CDR3. Germline lookup yields CDR1 DFQATT and CDR2 SNEGSKA (reference sequence). CDR3 in DNA: TGCAGTGCTAGGATGATACTACCTGGCCTACGTGACACTGAAGCTTTCTTT. Its translation is CSARMILPGLRDTEAFF.

The chain is built from TRBV27 and TRBJ1-1; D is possibly TRBD1 (6 bases). This CDR3 has 14 amino acids. The germline V gene encodes CDR1 MNHEY and CDR2 SMNVEV (reference sequence). Trimming left V 5 bases short and J 6 bases short, with 16 bases between. The CDR3 loop reads CASSHNRAASEAFF. CDR3 coding DNA: TGTGCCAGCAGTCACAACAGGGCTGCGTCTGAAGCTTTCTTT.

This chain's CDR3 is CAISVGQNNEKLFF. The DNA of the CDR3 is TGTGCCATCAGTGTGGGACAGAACAATGAAAAACTGTTTTTT. The genes are TRBV10-3 and TRBJ1-4; 7 bases map to TRBD1. V lost 4 bases, J lost 5 bases, and 4 bases stayed unmatched. Germline V gene data show CDR1 as ENHRY and CDR2 as SYGVKD. This CDR3 has 14 residues.